The next 8 T cell receptor beta chains were all read from a single sample in a study. Each CDR3 protein is one row after TCRdb ran MiXCR on the RT-PCR reads. The repertoire consists of 650,000 to 800,000 distinct CDR3 sequences, with 13% to 15% occurring once and the leading ten covering roughly 3.9%. Sequencing was carried out using memory CD4+ T cells from blood. All receptors derive from a female donor in good health, serving as a healthy control.

The chain joins TRBV28 to TRBJ1-4; the D gene is possibly TRBD1 (5 bases). CDR1 is MDHEN and CDR2 is SYDVKM in the germline V gene. V was pared by 5 bases and J by 7 bases, with 14 bases between. The CDR3 spans 14 residues. The CDR3 DNA follows: TGTGCCAGCAGTAAGGGGCAGGACCGTGAAAAACTGTTTTTT. Translated: CASSKGQDREKLFF.

The chain couples TRBV29-1 to TRBJ2-2, with TRBD2 matching over 14 bases. CDR1 is SQVTM and CDR2 is ANQGSEA in the germline V gene. The V gene end was trimmed by 6 bases and the J gene end by 5 bases; junction bases not matched to a gene: 5. This CDR3 has 15 amino acids. In DNA form, the CDR3 reads TGCAGCGTATTGGGACTAGCGGGAGTTACCGGGGAGCTGTTTTTT. This sequence encodes CSVLGLAGVTGELFF.

The gene calls are TRBV29-1 and TRBJ1-1; D may be TRBD1 (5 bases). Germline assignment: CDR1 SQVTM and CDR2 ANQGSEA. With 8 bases removed from V and 4 bases from J, the gap between germline ends came to 14 bases. The CDR3 length is 12 residues. The CDR3 DNA reads TGCAGCTCCGGCGGGGACCCCACTGAAGCTTTCTTT. Encoded protein: CSSGGDPTEAFF.

Ten or more counts support this clonotype. The chain carries TRBV7-6 and TRBJ2-1; 12 nucleotides match TRBD2. Germline lookup yields CDR1 SGHVS and CDR2 FNYEAQ. The trim removed 4 bases at V and 6 bases at J, leaving 7 bases unmatched. The CDR3 runs 16 residues. CDR3 amino acids: CASSWTLAGGGNEQFF. The CDR3 region has the DNA TGTGCCAGCAGCTGGACTCTAGCGGGAGGGGGCAATGAGCAGTTCTTC.

Many counts were recorded for this clonotype. V and J are TRBV15 and TRBJ2-3; D unclear. CDR1 and CDR2 (germline): LNHNV, YYDKDF (reference sequence). The CDR3 runs 21 residues. V dropped 0 bases and J dropped 0 bases, with 25 bases sitting between them. The CDR3 DNA sequence: TGTGCCACCAGCAGAGATCCTAGTTACTCCTACTTCATGTCTAGCACAGATACGCAGTATTTT. Amino acid sequence: CATSRDPSYSYFMSSTDTQYF.

The V and J genes are TRBV15 and TRBJ2-3; unclear D gene. This CDR3 region has 12 residues. V was trimmed by 5 bases and J by 5 bases, leaving 8 bases between them. CDR1 is LNHNV and CDR2 is YYDKDF in the germline V gene (reference sequence). CDR3 in amino acids: CATSPSGDTQYF. In nucleotides, the CDR3 is TGTGCCACCAGCCCCTCCGGAGATACGCAGTATTTT. Full variable domain (missing parts from reference TRBV15 and TRBJ2-3): DAMVIQNPRYQVTQFGKPVTLSCSQTLNHNVMYWYQQKSSQAPKLLFHYYDKDFNNEADTPDNFQSRRPNTSFCFLDIRSPGLGDTAMYLCATSPSGDTQYFGPGTRLTVL.

The genes are TRBV20-1 and TRBJ2-1; no definite D call. V was pared by 5 bases and J by 6 bases, with 14 bases between. CDR1 and CDR2 from the germline V gene are DFQATT and SNEGSKA (reference sequence). This CDR3 contains 13 residues. In DNA, the CDR3 is TGCAGTGCTGCCGCCATCTGGGGCAATGAGCAGTTCTTC. Protein product: CSAAAIWGNEQFF.

This clonotype came up once. The J gene is TRBJ1-4, the V gene TRBV20-1; D is unclear. This CDR3 is 15 amino acids long. The V gene's germline CDR1 is DFQATT and CDR2 SNEGSKA (reference sequence). Trimming left V 0 bases short and J 6 bases short, with 14 bases between. CDR3 region: CSARDRRGSDEKLFF. CDR3 nucleotides: TGCAGTGCTAGAGATAGGAGAGGGTCTGATGAAAAACTGTTTTTT.